These 8 T cell receptor beta chains originate from one sample sequenced in a study of T cells expressing NK-cell markers. Reanalyzing the 5' RACE reads, TCRdb keeps one entry per CDR3 protein, without DNA. Found here are 550,000 to 600,000 distinct CDR3 sequences; the top ten clones hold approximately 3.6%. The material sequenced was blood T cells: a sorted CD56 or NKG2C T cell subset, CD4+ or CD8+ T cells, or bulk PBMC T cells (not recorded which). Every receptor here comes from a man aged 18 to 30 in good health.

V gene TRBV29-1 combines with J gene TRBJ1-4. The CDR3 totals 13 residues. The germline V gene has CDR1 SQVTM and CDR2 ANQGSEA. CDR3 loop: CSVEDQGNEKLFF. Full variable domain (missing parts from reference TRBV29-1 and TRBJ1-4): SAVISQKPSRDICQRGTSLTIQCQVDSQVTMMFWYRQQPGQSLTLIATANQGSEATYESGFVIDKFPISRPNLTFSTLTVSNMSPEDSSIYLCSVEDQGNEKLFFGSGTQLSVL.

The chain is built from TRBV6-5 and TRBJ1-6. There are 14 residues in the CDR3. Germline V gives CDR1 MNHEY, CDR2 SVGAGI. Here the CDR3 reads CASSSRTGNSPLHF.

The chain employs TRBV7-8 and TRBJ2-3; the D gene TCRdb calls, TRBD1, cannot be checked with no DNA. Looked up from germline, CDR1 is SGHVS and CDR2 is FQNEAQ. The CDR3 sequence is 17 residues long. CDR3 sequence reads: CASSQYGARGQGDTQYF.

V usage is TRBV6-1 and J usage is TRBJ2-5; there is no DNA to check the TCRdb D call of TRBD1. CDR1 MNHNS and CDR2 SASEGT come from the germline V gene. CDR3 length: 15 residues. CDR3 residues: CASSRGGYTSETQYF.

The genes are TRBV5-6 and TRBJ2-5; TCRdb's D call, TRBD1, is unchecked because there is no DNA. Germline-derived CDR1 and CDR2 are SGHDT and YYEEEE. The CDR3 runs 15 residues. This CDR3 reads CASSMRLMGGETQYF.

This chain uses TRBV5-1 with TRBJ2-2; TCRdb outputs TRBD2, but without DNA this stays unchecked. The length of the CDR3 is 15 residues. Germline loops: CDR1 SGHRS, CDR2 YFSETQ. This CDR3 reads CASSLTGGPDGELFF. The variable domain in full, completed from reference TRBV5-1 and TRBJ2-2, reads KAGVTQTPRYLIKTRGQQVTLSCSPISGHRSVSWYQQTPGQGLQFLFEYFSETQRNKGNFPGRFSGRQFSNSRSEMNVSTLELGDSALYLCASSLTGGPDGELFFGEGSRLTVL.

The rearrangement links TRBV20-1 to TRBJ1-1; TCRdb's D call of TRBD1 is untestable without DNA. The CDR3 contains 15 residues. The germline CDR1 and CDR2 sequences are DFQATT and SNEGSKA (reference sequence). The CDR3 loop reads CSARAIDVGDTEAFF.

The J gene is TRBJ2-5, the V gene TRBV29-1; the D call from TCRdb, TRBD2, cannot be confirmed without DNA. CDR3 length equals 14 residues. Germline V gene data show CDR1 as SQVTM and CDR2 as ANQGSEA. The CDR3 sequence: CSVSLAGDGQTQYF.